The clone carrying this T cell receptor beta chain occurred once. The CDR3 sequence is 14 residues long. V lost 5 bases to trimming and J lost 2 bases, with 9 bases between them. Germline V gene data show CDR1 as SGHNT and CDR2 as YENEEA. TCRdb called the 5' RACE reads again in MiXCR, with one record for every CDR3 protein. The sample lists fewer than 65,000 distinct CDR3 sequences, around 30% seen once, with 2% to 2.5% in the top ten. The sequence came from a female donor with breast cancer. The chain joins TRBV11-3 to TRBJ2-2; TRBD1 or TRBD2 may be the D gene (5 bases each). Sequencing was performed on tumor-infiltrating naive CD4+ T cells sorted from the breast tumor. Described subset: naive CD4+ T cells, CD4+CD45RA+CD25-. The CDR3 protein is CASSHGTNTGELFF. The DNA of the CDR3 is TGTGCCAGCAGCCATGGGACCAACACCGGGGAGCTGTTTTTT.